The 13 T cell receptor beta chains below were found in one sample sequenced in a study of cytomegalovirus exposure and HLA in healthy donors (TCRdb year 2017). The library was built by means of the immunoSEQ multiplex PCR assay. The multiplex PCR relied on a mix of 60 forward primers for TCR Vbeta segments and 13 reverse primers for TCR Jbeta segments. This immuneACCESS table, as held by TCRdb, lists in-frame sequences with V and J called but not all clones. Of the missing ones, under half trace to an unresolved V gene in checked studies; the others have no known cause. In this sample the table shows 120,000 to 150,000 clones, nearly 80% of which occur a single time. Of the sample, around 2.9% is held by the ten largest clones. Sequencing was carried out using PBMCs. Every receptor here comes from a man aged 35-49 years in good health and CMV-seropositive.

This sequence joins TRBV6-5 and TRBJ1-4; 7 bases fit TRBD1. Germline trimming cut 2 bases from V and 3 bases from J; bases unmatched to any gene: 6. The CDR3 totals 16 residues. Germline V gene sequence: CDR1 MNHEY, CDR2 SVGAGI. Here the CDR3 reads CASSYRGRLSNEKLFF. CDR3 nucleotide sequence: TGTGCCAGCAGTTACAGGGGGCGGCTTTCTAATGAAAAACTGTTTTTT.

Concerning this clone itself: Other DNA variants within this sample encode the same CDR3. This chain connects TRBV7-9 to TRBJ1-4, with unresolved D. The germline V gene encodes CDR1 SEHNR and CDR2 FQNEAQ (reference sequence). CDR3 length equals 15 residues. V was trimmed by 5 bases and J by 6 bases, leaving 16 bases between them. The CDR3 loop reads CASSTYGLSHEKLFF. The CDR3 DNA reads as TGTGCCAGCAGCACCTATGGACTGTCGCATGAAAAACTGTTTTTT.

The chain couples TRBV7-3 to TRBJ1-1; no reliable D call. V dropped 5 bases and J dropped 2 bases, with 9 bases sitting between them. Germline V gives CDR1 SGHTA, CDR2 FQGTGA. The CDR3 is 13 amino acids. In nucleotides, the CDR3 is TGTGCCAGCAGCCCTGCGGGAAACACTGAAGCTTTCTTT. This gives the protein CASSPAGNTEAFF.

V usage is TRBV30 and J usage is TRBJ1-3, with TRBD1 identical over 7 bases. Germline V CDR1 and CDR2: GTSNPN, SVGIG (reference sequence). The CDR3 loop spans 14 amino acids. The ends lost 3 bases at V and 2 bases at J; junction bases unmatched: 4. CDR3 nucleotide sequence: TGTGCCTGGAGGGCCCAGGGGGCTGGAAACACCATATATTTT. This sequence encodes CAWRAQGAGNTIYF.

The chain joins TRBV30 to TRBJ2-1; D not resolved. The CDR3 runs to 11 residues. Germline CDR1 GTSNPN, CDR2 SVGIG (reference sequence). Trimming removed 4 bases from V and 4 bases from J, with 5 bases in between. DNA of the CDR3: TGTGCCTGGACCGCGTACAATGAGCAGTTCTTC. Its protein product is CAWTAYNEQFF.

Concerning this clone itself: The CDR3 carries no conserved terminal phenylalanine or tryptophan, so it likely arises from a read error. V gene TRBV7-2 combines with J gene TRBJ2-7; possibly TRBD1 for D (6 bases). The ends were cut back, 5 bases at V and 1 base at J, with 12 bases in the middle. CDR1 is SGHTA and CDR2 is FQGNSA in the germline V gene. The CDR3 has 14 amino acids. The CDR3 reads CASSRTAGSYEQYL. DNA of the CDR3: TGTGCCAGCAGCCGGACAGCAGGGTCCTACGAGCAGTACCTC.

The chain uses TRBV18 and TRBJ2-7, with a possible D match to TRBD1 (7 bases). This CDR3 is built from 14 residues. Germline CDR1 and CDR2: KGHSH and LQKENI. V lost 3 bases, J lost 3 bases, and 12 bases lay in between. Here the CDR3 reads CASSPVQGGYEQYF. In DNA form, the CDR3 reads TGTGCCAGCTCACCTGTGCAGGGGGGCTACGAGCAGTACTTC.

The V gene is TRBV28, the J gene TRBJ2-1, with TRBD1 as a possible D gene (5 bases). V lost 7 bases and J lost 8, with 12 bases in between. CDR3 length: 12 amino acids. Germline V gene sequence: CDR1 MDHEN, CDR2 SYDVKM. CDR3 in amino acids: CASNPQGYEQFF. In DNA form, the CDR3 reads TGTGCCAGCAACCCCCAGGGCTATGAGCAGTTCTTC.

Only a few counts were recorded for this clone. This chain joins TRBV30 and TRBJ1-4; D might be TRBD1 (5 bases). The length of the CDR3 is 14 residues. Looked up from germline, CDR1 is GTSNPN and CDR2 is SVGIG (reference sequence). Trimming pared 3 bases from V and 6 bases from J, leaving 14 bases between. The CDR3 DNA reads TGTGCCTGGAGATTCGGGTCAGGGTATGAAAAACTGTTTTTT. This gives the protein CAWRFGSGYEKLFF.

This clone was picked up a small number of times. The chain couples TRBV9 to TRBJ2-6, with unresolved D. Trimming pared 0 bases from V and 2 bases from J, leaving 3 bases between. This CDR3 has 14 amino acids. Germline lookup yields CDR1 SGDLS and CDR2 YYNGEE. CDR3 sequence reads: CASSVVAGANVLTF. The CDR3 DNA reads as TGTGCCAGCAGCGTAGTAGCTGGGGCCAACGTCCTGACTTTC.

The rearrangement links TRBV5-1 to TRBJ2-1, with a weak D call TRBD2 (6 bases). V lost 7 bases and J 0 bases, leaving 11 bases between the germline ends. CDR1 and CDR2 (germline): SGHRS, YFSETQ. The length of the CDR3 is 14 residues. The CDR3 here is CASSRGSSYNEQFF. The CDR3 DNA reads TGCGCCAGCTCACGGGGGAGCTCCTACAATGAGCAGTTCTTC.

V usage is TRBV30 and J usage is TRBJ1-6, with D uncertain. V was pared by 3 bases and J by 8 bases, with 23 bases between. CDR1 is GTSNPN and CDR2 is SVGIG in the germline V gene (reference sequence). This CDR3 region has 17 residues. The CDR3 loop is CAWSNRLGVLVYSPLHF. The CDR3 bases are TGTGCCTGGAGCAACCGCCTCGGGGTCTTGGTGTATTCACCCCTCCACTTT. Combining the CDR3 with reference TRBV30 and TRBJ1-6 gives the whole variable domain SQTIHQWPATLVQPVGSPLSLECTVEGTSNPNLYWYRQAAGRGLQLLFYSVGIGQISSEVPQNLSASRPQDRQFILSSKKLLLSDSGFYLCAWSNRLGVLVYSPLHFGNGTRLTVT.

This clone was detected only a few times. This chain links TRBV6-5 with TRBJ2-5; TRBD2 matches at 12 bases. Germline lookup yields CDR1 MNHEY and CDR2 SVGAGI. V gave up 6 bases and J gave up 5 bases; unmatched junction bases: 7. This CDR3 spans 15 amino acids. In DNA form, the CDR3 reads TGTGCCAGCAGCCACCCACTAGCGGGAGGCGAGACCCAGTACTTC. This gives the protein CASSHPLAGGETQYF.